Below are 10 T cell receptor beta chains sequenced from a single sample in a study of T cells in Graves' hyperthyroidism and ophthalmopathy. Amplified regions were TCR beta CDR3 sequences from RNA transcripts. Using the HTBI primer set, a first-round RT-PCR was run on the TCR CDR3. TCRdb reprocessed the multiplex PCR reads with MiXCR, giving one entry per CDR3 protein. Found here are hundreds of thousands of distinct CDR3 sequences, 16% of them singletons; the top ten hold about 18%. Sample: blood. These receptors originate from a woman between 18 and 29 years old with Graves' hyperthyroidism.

This clonotype was found a few times. The rearrangement joins TRBV2 to TRBJ2-5, with 8 positions matching TRBD2. V lost 7 bases, J lost 3 bases, and 7 bases stayed unmatched. The CDR3 contains 14 residues. Germline values: CDR1 SNHLY, CDR2 FYNNEI. Here the CDR3 DNA reads TGTGCCAGCATGCACAGTAGCGGGAAAGAGACCCAGTACTTC. Amino acid sequence: CASMHSSGKETQYF. Looking up the rest from reference TRBV2 and TRBJ2-5 gives the full variable domain: EPEVTQTPSHQVTQMGQEVILRCVPISNHLYFYWYRQILGQKVEFLVSFYNNEISEKSEIFDDQFSVERPDGSNFTLKIRSTKLEDSAMYFCASMHSSGKETQYFGPGTRLLVL.

The chain is built from TRBV12-3 or TRBV12-4 and TRBJ1-1; D unresolved. The CDR3 runs to 13 residues. Trimming took off 7 bases at V and 1 base at J, with 10 bases between the two ends. The CDR3, as DNA: TGTGCCAGCAACTCTTGGCAGAACACTGAAGCTTTCTTT. This translates into CASNSWQNTEAFF.

This clonotype was seen many times. The V call is TRBV28, the J call TRBJ1-5; TRBD1 agrees at 9 bases. The CDR3 spans 15 residues. Germline trimming cut 8 bases from V and 6 bases from J; bases unmatched to any gene: 11. Germline values: CDR1 MDHEN, CDR2 SYDVKM. The CDR3 DNA sequence: TGTGCCAGCTGTACCGGGACAGGGTTTGTTCAGCCCCAGCATTTT. Protein product: CASCTGTGFVQPQHF.

Of note for this clonotype: A single base separates this from a much larger clone, so it may be a read error. The chain combines TRBV20-1 with TRBJ1-5; no definite D call. CDR1 is DFQATT and CDR2 is SNEGSKA in the germline V gene (reference sequence). The CDR3 has 16 residues. Here the CDR3 DNA reads TGCAGTGCTACAGAGTCGACGTGGAATAGCAATCAGCCCCGGCATTTT. Protein product: CSATESTWNSNQPRHF.

At least ten counts were recorded for this clonotype. The chain uses TRBV6-1 and TRBJ2-5, with 10 bases that match TRBD2. CDR1 is MNHNS and CDR2 is SASEGT in the germline V gene. With 6 bases clipped from V and 4 bases from J, the junction kept 11 bases outside the gene matches. This CDR3 has 16 residues. DNA of the CDR3: TGTGCCAGCAGCCTTCGGCTAGCGGGAGAGCGAGAGACCCAGTACTTC. Its translation is CASSLRLAGERETQYF.

This clonotype was seen only once. V usage is TRBV12-5 and J usage is TRBJ1-6; TRBD1 might be the D (5 bases). CDR1 is LGHNT and CDR2 is FRNRAP in the germline V gene. V was pared by 5 bases and J by 9 bases, with 8 bases between. The length of the CDR3 is 12 residues. The CDR3 is CASGPGGSPLHF. In DNA form, the CDR3 reads TGTGCTAGTGGTCCGGGGGGTTCACCCCTCCACTTT. The whole variable domain, remainder taken from reference TRBV12-5 and TRBJ1-6, is DARVTQTPRHKVTEMGQEVTMRCQPILGHNTVFWYRQTMMQGLELLAYFRNRAPLDDSGMPKDRFSAEMPDATLATLKIQPSEPRDSAVYFCASGPGGSPLHFGNGTRLTVT.

This clonotype was seen more than once but under ten times. The V gene is TRBV7-3, the J gene TRBJ2-5, with 7 bases fitting TRBD1. The CDR3 totals 13 residues. After removal of 0 bases from V and 5 bases from J, the junction contained 0 bases not matched to a gene. Germline V gene lookup returns CDR1 SGHTA and CDR2 FQGTGA. CDR3 amino acids: CASSLTRGETQYF. The CDR3 DNA reads as TGTGCCAGCAGCTTAACCAGGGGGGAGACCCAGTACTTC.

The CDR3 DNA reads as TGTGCCAGTAGTTTAACCGGGCGAATAGCCGTAGAGACCCAGTACTTC. It codes for CASSLTGRIAVETQYF. The V and J genes are TRBV19 and TRBJ2-5, with D unresolved. CDR1 and CDR2 (germline): LNHDA, SQIVND (reference sequence). Trimming took 5 bases from V and 4 from J, leaving 20 bases between them. The CDR3 is 16 amino acids.

This clonotype was found a few times. CDR3 DNA sequence: TGTGCCAGCAGCCCCAGAGACTTTTCGGTAAACACCGGGGAGCTGTTTTTT. Protein: CASSPRDFSVNTGELFF. V gene TRBV11-2 combines with J gene TRBJ2-2, with D unclear. CDR1 SGHAT and CDR2 FQNNGV come from the germline V gene. The ends were cut back, 5 bases at V and 2 bases at J, with 18 bases in the middle. There are 17 residues in the CDR3.

A few counts support this clonotype. The chain combines TRBV2 with TRBJ1-3; the D is unclear. Germline V CDR1 and CDR2: SNHLY, FYNNEI. V lost 6 bases to trimming and J lost 4 bases, with 7 bases between them. This CDR3 spans 12 amino acids. This chain's CDR3 is CASRVVGNTIYF. The CDR3 coding sequence is TGTGCCAGCAGGGTGGTGGGAAACACCATATATTTT.